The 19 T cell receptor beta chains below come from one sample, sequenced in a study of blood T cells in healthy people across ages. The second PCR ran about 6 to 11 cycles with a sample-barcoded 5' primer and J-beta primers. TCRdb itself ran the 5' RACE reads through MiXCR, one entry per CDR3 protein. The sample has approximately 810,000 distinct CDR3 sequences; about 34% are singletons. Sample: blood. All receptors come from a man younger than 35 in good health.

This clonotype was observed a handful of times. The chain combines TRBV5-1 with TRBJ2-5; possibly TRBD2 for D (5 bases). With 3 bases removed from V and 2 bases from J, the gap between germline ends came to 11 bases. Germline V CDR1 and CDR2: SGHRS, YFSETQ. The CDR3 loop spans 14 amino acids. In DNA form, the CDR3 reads TGCGCCAGCAGCTGGGGTGCGGGTCAAGAGACCCAGTACTTC. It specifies CASSWGAGQETQYF.

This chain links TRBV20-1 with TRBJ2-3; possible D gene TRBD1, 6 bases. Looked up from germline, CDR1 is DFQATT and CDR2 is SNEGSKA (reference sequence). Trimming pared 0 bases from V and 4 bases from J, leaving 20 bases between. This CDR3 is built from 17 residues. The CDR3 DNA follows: TGCAGTGCTAGAGACCTCCTGGGGGCCGGGGATCCAGATACGCAGTATTTT. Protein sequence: CSARDLLGAGDPDTQYF.

The CDR3 DNA sequence: TGTGCCATCAGTGAGTCGGTCGGGGGCACAGATACGCAGTATTTT. It translates to CAISESVGGTDTQYF. The genes are TRBV10-3 and TRBJ2-3; the D gene is possibly TRBD2 (5 bases). The V and J ends lost 0 bases and 1 base respectively, with 8 bases between them. The germline gives CDR1 ENHRY, CDR2 SYGVKD. There are 15 residues in the CDR3.

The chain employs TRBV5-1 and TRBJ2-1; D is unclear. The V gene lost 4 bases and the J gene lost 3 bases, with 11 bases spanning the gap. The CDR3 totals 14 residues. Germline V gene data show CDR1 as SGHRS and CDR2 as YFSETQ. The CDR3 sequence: CASSEVLGYNEQFF. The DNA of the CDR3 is TGCGCCAGCAGCGAGGTCCTCGGCTACAATGAGCAGTTCTTC.

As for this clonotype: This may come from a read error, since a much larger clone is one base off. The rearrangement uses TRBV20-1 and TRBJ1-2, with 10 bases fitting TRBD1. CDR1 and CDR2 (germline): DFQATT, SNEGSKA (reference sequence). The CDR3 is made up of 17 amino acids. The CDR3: CGAFSPGQGSTNYGYTF. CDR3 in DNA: TGCGGTGCTTTCTCTCCGGGACAGGGGTCTACTAACTATGGCTACACCTTC.

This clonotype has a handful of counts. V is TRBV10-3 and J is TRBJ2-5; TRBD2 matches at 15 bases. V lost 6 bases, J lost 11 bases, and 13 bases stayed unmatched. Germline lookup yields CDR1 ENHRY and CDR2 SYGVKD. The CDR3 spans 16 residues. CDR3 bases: TGTGCCATCAGCCTGGGACTAGCGGGGGGTAGTTATGAGCAGTACTTC. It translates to CAISLGLAGGSYEQYF.

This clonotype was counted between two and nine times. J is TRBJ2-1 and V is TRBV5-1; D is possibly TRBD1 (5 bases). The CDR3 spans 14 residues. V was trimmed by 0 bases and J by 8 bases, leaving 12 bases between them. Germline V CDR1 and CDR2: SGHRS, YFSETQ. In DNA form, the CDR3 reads TGCGCCAGCAGCTTGGTCAGGGTGGTGGATGAGCAGTTCTTC. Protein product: CASSLVRVVDEQFF.

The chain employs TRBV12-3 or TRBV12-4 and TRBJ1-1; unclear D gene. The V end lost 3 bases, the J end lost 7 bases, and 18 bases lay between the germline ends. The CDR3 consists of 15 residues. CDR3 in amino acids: CASSFWKGKGFEAFF. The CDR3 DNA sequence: TGTGCCAGCAGTTTTTGGAAGGGCAAAGGTTTTGAAGCTTTCTTT.

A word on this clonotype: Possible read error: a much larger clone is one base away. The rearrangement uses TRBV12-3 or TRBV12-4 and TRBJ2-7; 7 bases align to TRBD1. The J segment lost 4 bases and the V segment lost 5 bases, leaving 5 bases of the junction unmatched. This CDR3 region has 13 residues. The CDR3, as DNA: TGTGCCAGCAGTGGCCGACAGGGATACGAGCAGTACTTC. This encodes CASSGRQGYEQYF.

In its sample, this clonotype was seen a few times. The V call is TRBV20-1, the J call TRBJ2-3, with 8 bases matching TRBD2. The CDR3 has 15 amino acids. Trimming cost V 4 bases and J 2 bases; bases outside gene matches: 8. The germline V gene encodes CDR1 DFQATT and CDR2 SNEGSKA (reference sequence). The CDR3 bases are TGCAGTGCTATCGCGGGGGGAGCCGCCACAGATACGCAGTATTTT. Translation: CSAIAGGAATDTQYF.

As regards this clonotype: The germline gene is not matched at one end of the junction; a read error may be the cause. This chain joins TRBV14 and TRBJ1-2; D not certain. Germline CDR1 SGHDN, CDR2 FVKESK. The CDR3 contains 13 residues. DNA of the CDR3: TGTGTCAGCAGCCAAACCCAGGAGTATGGCTACACCTTC. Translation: CVSSQTQEYGYTF.

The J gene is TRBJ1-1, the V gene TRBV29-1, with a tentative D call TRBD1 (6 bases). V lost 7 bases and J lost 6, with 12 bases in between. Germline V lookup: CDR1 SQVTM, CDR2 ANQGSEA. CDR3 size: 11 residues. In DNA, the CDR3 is TGCAGCGCGACAGGTTATTCTGAAGCTTTCTTT. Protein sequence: CSATGYSEAFF.

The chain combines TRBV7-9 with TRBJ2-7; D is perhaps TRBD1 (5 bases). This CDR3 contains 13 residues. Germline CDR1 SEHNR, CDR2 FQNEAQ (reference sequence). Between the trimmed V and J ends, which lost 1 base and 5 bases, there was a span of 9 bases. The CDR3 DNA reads TGTGCCAGCAGCTTAGTAGGGGCCCACGAGCAGTACTTC. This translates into CASSLVGAHEQYF.

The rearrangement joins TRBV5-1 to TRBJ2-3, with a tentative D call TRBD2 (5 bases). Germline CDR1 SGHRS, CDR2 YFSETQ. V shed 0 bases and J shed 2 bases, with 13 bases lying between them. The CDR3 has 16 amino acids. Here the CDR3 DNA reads TGCGCCAGCAGCTTGGCCCCGTCGGGGAACACAGATACGCAGTATTTT. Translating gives CASSLAPSGNTDTQYF.

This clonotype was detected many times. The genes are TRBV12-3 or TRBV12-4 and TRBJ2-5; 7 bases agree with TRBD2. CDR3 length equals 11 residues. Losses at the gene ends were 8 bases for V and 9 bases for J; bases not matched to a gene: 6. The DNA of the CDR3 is TGTGCCAGCGGTTCCGGACTAGCCCAGTACTTC. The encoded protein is CASGSGLAQYF.

CDR3 loop: CASSGGQRNTQYF. DNA for the CDR3: TGTGCCAGCAGCGGGGGGCAGCGAAATACGCAGTATTTT. The rearrangement links TRBV7-2 to TRBJ2-3; the D gene could be TRBD1 or TRBD2 (6 bases each). This CDR3 contains 13 residues. Per germline, CDR1 SGHTA and CDR2 FQGNSA. Trimming took off 5 bases at V and 7 bases at J, with 13 bases between the two ends. The full variable domain, its missing parts supplied by reference TRBV7-2 and TRBJ2-3, is GAGVSQSPSNKVTEKGKDVELRCDPISGHTALYWYRQSLGQGLEFLIYFQGNSAPDKSGLPSDRFSAERTGGSVSTLTIQRTQQEDSAVYLCASSGGQRNTQYFGPGTRLTVL.

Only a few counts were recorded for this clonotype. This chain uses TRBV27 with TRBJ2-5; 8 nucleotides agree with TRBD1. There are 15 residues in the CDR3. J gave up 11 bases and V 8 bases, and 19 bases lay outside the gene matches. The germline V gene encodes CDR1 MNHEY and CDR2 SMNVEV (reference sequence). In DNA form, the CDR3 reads TGTGCCAGCCTCCCACGGCAGGGGGCGGAGAATGAGCAGTACTTC. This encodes CASLPRQGAENEQYF.

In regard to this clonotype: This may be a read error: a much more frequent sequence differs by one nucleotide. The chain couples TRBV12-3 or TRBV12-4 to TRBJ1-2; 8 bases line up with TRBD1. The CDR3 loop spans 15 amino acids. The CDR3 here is CASSPTGAPNCGYTF. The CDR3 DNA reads TGTGCCAGCAGCCCGACAGGGGCTCCAAACTGTGGCTACACCTTC.

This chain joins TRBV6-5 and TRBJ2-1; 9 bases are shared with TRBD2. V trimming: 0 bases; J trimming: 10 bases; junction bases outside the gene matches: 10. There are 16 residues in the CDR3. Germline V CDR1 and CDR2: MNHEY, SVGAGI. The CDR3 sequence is CASSYSVLAGALEQFF. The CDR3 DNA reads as TGTGCCAGCAGTTACTCGGTATTAGCGGGGGCCCTCGAGCAGTTCTTC.